The entry below gives a single T cell receptor beta chain sequence along with its context. CDR1 SGDLS and CDR2 YYNGEE come from the germline V gene. Trimming cost V 4 bases and J 9 bases; bases outside gene matches: 7. This CDR3 region has 13 residues. Using its own MiXCR run on the RT-PCR reads, TCRdb lists one record per CDR3 protein. The sample yields fewer than 800,000 distinct CDR3 sequences, 12% to 15% seen once. Material: memory CD4+ T cells from blood. This clonotype was obtained from a female donor in good health, serving as a healthy control. The chain recombines TRBV9 with TRBJ2-1; TRBD2 aligns across 7 bases. The CDR3 region is CASSIGGDGEQFF. CDR3 in DNA: TGTGCCAGCAGCATTGGGGGGGACGGTGAGCAGTTCTTC.